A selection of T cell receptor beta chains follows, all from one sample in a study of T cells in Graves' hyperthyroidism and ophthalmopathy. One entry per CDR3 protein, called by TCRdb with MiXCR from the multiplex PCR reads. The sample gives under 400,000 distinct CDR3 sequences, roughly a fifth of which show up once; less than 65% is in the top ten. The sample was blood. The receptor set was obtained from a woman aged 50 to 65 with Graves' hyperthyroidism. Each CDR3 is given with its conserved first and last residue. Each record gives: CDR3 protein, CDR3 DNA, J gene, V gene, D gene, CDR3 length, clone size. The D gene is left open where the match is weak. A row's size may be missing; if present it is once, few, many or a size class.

CASSSVGQGGEKLFF	TGTGCCAGCAGCTCTGTAGGACAGGGGGGTGAAAAACTGTTTTTT	TRBJ1-4	TRBV6-1	TRBD1	15	-
CASREGATIYF	TGTGCCAGCAGAGAGGGGGCCACCATATATTTT	TRBJ1-3	TRBV12-3/TRBV12-4	TRBD1	11	many
CASSYRETEPLHF	TGTGCCAGCAGTTATCGAGAGACTGAACCCCTCCACTTT	TRBJ1-6	TRBV6-6	-	13	-
CASSKDRGGLRQPQHF	TGTGCCAGCAGCAAAGACAGGGGGGGGTTACGACAGCCCCAGCATTTT	TRBJ1-5	TRBV2	TRBD1	16	-
CASSLRAGAGNTEAFF	TGTGCCAGCAGTTTAAGGGCAGGGGCCGGGAACACTGAAGCTTTCTTT	TRBJ1-1	TRBV27	-	16	many
CSASLLAGANTGELFF	TGCAGTGCTAGTCTCCTAGCGGGAGCGAACACCGGGGAGCTGTTTTTT	TRBJ2-2	TRBV20-1	TRBD2	16	many
CASSERGFSNQPQHF	TGTGCCAGCAGTGAAAGGGGTTTTAGCAATCAGCCCCAGCATTTT	TRBJ1-5	TRBV6-1	-	15	-
CASSSTSVPGELFF	TGTGCCAGCAGCTCCACTAGCGTCCCCGGGGAGCTGTTTTTT	TRBJ2-2	TRBV7-9	TRBD2	14	-
CSVVQGSYEQYF	TGCAGCGTTGTACAGGGGAGCTACGAGCAGTACTTC	TRBJ2-7	TRBV29-1	TRBD1	12	many
CASSLAGGGKDTQYF	TGTGCCAGCAGCTTAGCGGGAGGAGGTAAAGATACGCAGTATTTT	TRBJ2-3	TRBV11-2	TRBD2	15	once
CASSPTGRVNYGYTF	TGTGCCAGCAGCCCAACTGGGCGGGTTAACTATGGCTACACCTTC	TRBJ1-2	TRBV5-5	-	15	-
CASSVDELNTEAFF	TGTGCCAGCAGCGTAGACGAATTAAACACTGAAGCTTTCTTT	TRBJ1-1	TRBV9	-	14	-
CASRLSPGTGVTGELFF	TGTGCCAGCAGACTTTCCCCCGGGACAGGGGTCACCGGGGAGCTGTTTTTT	TRBJ2-2	TRBV11-3	TRBD1	17	many
CASSRYQGTDTQYF	TGTGCCAGCAGTCGATATCAAGGCACAGATACGCAGTATTTT	TRBJ2-3	TRBV6-1	-	14	-
CASSGGSGLPYEQYF	TGTGCCAGCAGCGGAGGATCAGGGCTTCCCTACGAGCAGTACTTC	TRBJ2-7	TRBV7-9	-	15	many
CASSYDRSSYNSPLHF	TGTGCCAGCAGTTACGACAGGAGCTCCTATAATTCACCCCTCCACTTT	TRBJ1-6	TRBV6-5	-	16	-
CASSYETPQLAGGSYEQYF	TGTGCCAGCAGTTACGAAACCCCGCAACTAGCGGGAGGCTCCTACGAGCAGTACTTC	TRBJ2-7	TRBV6-9	TRBD2	19	-
CASSEGGLAGRNEQFF	TGCGCCAGCAGCGAGGGAGGACTAGCGGGACGCAATGAGCAGTTCTTC	TRBJ2-1	TRBV5-1	TRBD2	16	many
CASSFFSLRSNTGELFF	TGTGCCAGCAGTTTCTTCTCGTTGAGGTCGAACACCGGGGAGCTGTTTTTT	TRBJ2-2	TRBV2	-	17	-
CASRVPMNYEKLFF	TGTGCCAGCAGGGTACCAATGAACTACGAAAAACTGTTTTTT	TRBJ1-4	TRBV28	-	14	few
CAIRGTETDTQYF	TGTGCCATCAGGGGGACAGAAACAGATACGCAGTATTTT	TRBJ2-3	TRBV10-3	TRBD1	13	many
CASSLYGQAMNTEAFF	TGTGCCAGCAGCTTATACGGACAGGCCATGAACACTGAAGCTTTCTTT	TRBJ1-1	TRBV13	TRBD1	16	many
CASSLTDRAYEQYF	TGCGCCAGCAGCTTGACGGACAGGGCCTACGAGCAGTACTTC	TRBJ2-7	TRBV5-1	TRBD1	14	-
CASTDRGAANTEAFF	TGTGCCAGCACGGACAGGGGGGCTGCGAACACTGAAGCTTTCTTT	TRBJ1-1	TRBV19	TRBD1	15	many
CATSDRTGTGGYEQYF	TGTGCCACCAGTGACCGGACCGGGACAGGGGGCTACGAGCAGTACTTC	TRBJ2-7	TRBV24-1	TRBD1	16	many
CASSRPGQGAGEQYF	TGCGCCAGCAGCCGACCGGGACAGGGGGCTGGCGAGCAGTACTTC	TRBJ2-7	TRBV4-1	TRBD1	15	-
CSARDLIVGTGELFF	TGCAGTGCTAGAGATCTGATAGTCGGCACCGGGGAGCTGTTTTTT	TRBJ2-2	TRBV20-1	-	15	many
CASSLRALGDGYTEAFF	TGCGCCAGCAGCTTGAGGGCATTGGGGGACGGTTACACTGAAGCTTTCTTT	TRBJ1-1	TRBV5-1	-	17	many
CASSLGAGQRVYEQYF	TGTGCCAGCAGTTTAGGGGCGGGGCAACGGGTCTACGAGCAGTACTTC	TRBJ2-7	TRBV28	-	16	many
CASSPTGLAGMRETQYF	TGTGCCAGCAGCCCGACGGGACTAGCGGGAATGCGAGAGACCCAGTACTTC	TRBJ2-5	TRBV5-8	TRBD2	17	many
CSARERSGNTIYF	TGCAGTGCCAGGGAGAGGTCTGGAAACACCATATATTTT	TRBJ1-3	TRBV20-1	-	13	many